These T cell receptor beta chains were read from a single sample in a study of neoadjuvant anti-PD-1 for oral cavity cancer. The repertoire was sequenced with immunoSEQ multiplex PCR; TCRdb's copy has only in-frame clones and lacks some. The sample has some 70,000 clones, about 85% seen once. The sequenced sample was PBMCs, obtained after nivolumab (anti-PD-1) treatment. Every receptor here comes from a person aged 35-80 years with oral cavity squamous cell carcinoma. The CDR3 runs from the conserved cysteine through the conserved F or W. The D gene is left open where the match is weak. Clone sizes are given selectively: once, few, many, or a class where the clone is expanded.

clone_size | j_call | v_call | d_call | cdr3_nt | cdr3_aa
. | TRBJ1-1 | TRBV2 | . | TGTGCCAGCAGTGCAGGGTCTGAAGCTTTCTTT | CASSAGSEAFF
. | TRBJ2-7 | TRBV27 | . | TGTGCCAGCAGTCCCCGTCCGTCTGTAGGAGGCGAGCAGTACTTC | CASSPRPSVGGEQYF
. | TRBJ1-4 | TRBV19 | . | TGTGCCAGTAGTATACAGGGTAGGGTTAATGAAAAACTGTTTTTT | CASSIQGRVNEKLFF
. | TRBJ1-1 | TRBV7-3 | TRBD1 | TGTGCCAGCAGCCCCCAGGGGGCGGTCACTGAAGCTTTCTTT | CASSPQGAVTEAFF
. | TRBJ2-1 | TRBV28 | TRBD2 | TGTGCCAGCAGACTGACTAGCGGGAGGGTTAATGAGCAGTTCTTC | CASRLTSGRVNEQFF
once | TRBJ2-7 | TRBV11-2 | . | TGTGCCAGCAGCTTAGGCAGTCTTTACGAGCAGTACTTC | CASSLGSLYEQYF
. | TRBJ2-5 | TRBV5-1 | . | TGCGCCAGCAGCTTGTATGGGGGCGGAGAGACCCAGTACTTC | CASSLYGGGETQYF
few | TRBJ1-2 | TRBV9 | TRBD1 | TGTGCCAGCAGCGCACAGGGGTCTTTGGACTATGGCTACACCTTC | CASSAQGSLDYGYTF
. | TRBJ1-5 | TRBV27 | TRBD1 | TGTGCCAGCAGACCTCGACAGGGAGGTGCTCAGCCCCAGCATTTT | CASRPRQGGAQPQHF
once | TRBJ1-5 | TRBV28 | . | TGTGCCAGCAGGGGGGGCTTGGGCAATCAGCCCCAGCATTTT | CASRGGLGNQPQHF
. | TRBJ2-3 | TRBV19 | TRBD1 | TGTGCCAGTTCGGACAGGGGCACAGATACGCAGTATTTT | CASSDRGTDTQYF
. | TRBJ2-1 | TRBV6-6 | . | TGTGCCAGCAGTTACTCAGGGGTCTTAAATGAGCAGTTCTTC | CASSYSGVLNEQFF
few | TRBJ2-5 | TRBV2 | . | TGTGCCAGCAGTGTAACCCGGCCCGGGGAAGAGACCCAGTACTTC | CASSVTRPGEETQYF
. | TRBJ2-6 | TRBV5-6 | . | TGTGCCAGCAGCCTGCGGCCGGGTGGGGGCTCTGGGGCCAACGTCCTGACTTTC | CASSLRPGGGSGANVLTF
. | TRBJ1-1 | TRBV11-2 | TRBD1 | TGTGCCAGCAGCACCCAGGGGGTGAACACTGAAGCTTTCTTT | CASSTQGVNTEAFF
. | TRBJ2-3 | TRBV5-1 | . | TGCGCCAGCAGCTTGGGAAGCGGCCTTGGTACAGATACGCAGTATTTT | CASSLGSGLGTDTQYF
. | TRBJ1-5 | TRBV28 | . | TGTGCCAGCACCGCCGGGGCTACTATAGGGCAGCCCCAGCATTTT | CASTAGATIGQPQHF
. | TRBJ2-5 | TRBV9 | . | TGTGCCAGCAGCGCATGGGGAGTCCATCAAGAGACCCAGTACTTC | CASSAWGVHQETQYF
. | TRBJ2-7 | TRBV5-4 | . | TGTGCCAGCAGCCGCGGAACCCCATCCTCCTACGAGCAGTACTTC | CASSRGTPSSYEQYF
. | TRBJ1-5 | TRBV7-9 | TRBD1 | TGTGCCAGCAGCTTATCCGCGACAGGGGACGCTCAGCCCCAGCATTTT | CASSLSATGDAQPQHF
. | TRBJ2-1 | TRBV13 | TRBD2 | TGTGCCAGCAGCTTACAGGCTAGCGGGACGAGCTCCTACAATGAGCAGTTCTTC | CASSLQASGTSSYNEQFF
. | TRBJ2-4 | TRBV2 | TRBD1 | TGTGCCAGCGGATTACAGGGGCCCAAAAACATTCAGTACTTC | CASGLQGPKNIQYF
. | TRBJ2-5 | TRBV29-1 | . | TGCAGTGGTATCGGCGGGGAGACCCAGTACTTC | CSGIGGETQYF
once | TRBJ1-1 | TRBV9 | . | TGTGCCAGCAGTCCGCAGGGGACTGAAGCTTTCTTT | CASSPQGTEAFF
. | TRBJ1-6 | TRBV6-1 | . | TGTGCCAGCAGTGAAGGGGCCAGGGGCGCTTCACCCCTCCACTTT | CASSEGARGASPLHF
. | TRBJ2-7 | TRBV2 | TRBD2 | TGTGCCAGCAGTTTTACTAGCGCCCCTTACGAGCAGTACTTC | CASSFTSAPYEQYF
. | TRBJ2-7 | TRBV7-2 | TRBD1 | TGTGCCAGCAGCTTAACCCGGGACAGGGCTCTCTACGAGCAGTACTTC | CASSLTRDRALYEQYF
. | TRBJ1-5 | TRBV19 | . | TGTGCCAGCCGGGACAGCAATCAGCCCCAGCATTTT | CASRDSNQPQHF
. | TRBJ2-1 | TRBV19 | . | TGTGCCAGTAGTTTCGGACGGAGCTCCTACAATGAGCAGTTCTTC | CASSFGRSSYNEQFF
. | TRBJ2-2 | TRBV11-3 | . | TGTGCCAGCAGCCGCGAGAACACCGGGGAGCTGTTTTTT | CASSRENTGELFF
. | TRBJ1-2 | TRBV18 | . | TGTGCCAGCTCCCCCGGCGGGGGCGGTGGCTACACCTTC | CASSPGGGGGYTF
. | TRBJ2-7 | TRBV27 | . | TGTGCCAGCAGGGGGGACGCAGCCAACGAGCAGTACTTC | CASRGDAANEQYF
few | TRBJ2-7 | TRBV9 | . | TGTGCCAGCAGCGTAGGCTTCGGCGGCCCCTACGAGCAGTACTTC | CASSVGFGGPYEQYF
. | TRBJ2-1 | TRBV7-2 | . | TGTGCCAGCAGCTCAAGCTACGGCAATGAGCAGTTCTTC | CASSSSYGNEQFF
. | TRBJ1-4 | TRBV5-1 | TRBD1 | TGCGCCAGCAGCTCTACCCGATCCGGGACAGGCGGTGAAAAACTGTTTTTT | CASSSTRSGTGGEKLFF
. | TRBJ2-3 | TRBV5-1 | . | TGCGCCAGCAGTACGGGGCAGGAGACAGATACGCAGTATTTT | CASSTGQETDTQYF
. | TRBJ2-1 | TRBV6-5 | . | TGTGCCAGCAGAACGGGGGGCACGGGGTACAATGAGCAGTTCTTC | CASRTGGTGYNEQFF
. | TRBJ1-5 | TRBV9 | . | TGTGCCAGCAGCCGGGGGGGGTACCAGCCCCAGCATTTT | CASSRGGYQPQHF
. | TRBJ2-3 | TRBV30 | . | TGTGCCTGGAGTGCCCGGGGCACAGATACGCAGTATTTT | CAWSARGTDTQYF
. | TRBJ2-1 | TRBV9 | TRBD2 | TGTGCCAGCAGCCGCGGGGCGGGAGGGGCCTACAATGAGCAGTTCTTC | CASSRGAGGAYNEQFF
. | TRBJ2-1 | TRBV4-1 | TRBD2 | TGCGCCAGCAGCCAAGGCTGGACTAGCGGGACCGGTGAGCAGTTCTTC | CASSQGWTSGTGEQFF
. | TRBJ2-2 | TRBV2 | . | TGTGCCAGCAGCCCAGGGGTACAATACACCGGGGAGCTGTTTTTT | CASSPGVQYTGELFF
. | TRBJ2-5 | TRBV11-2 | TRBD2 | TGTGCCAGCAGCTTAGGCGGGAGGGCCACGGAGACCCAGTACTTC | CASSLGGRATETQYF
. | TRBJ2-1 | TRBV7-9 | TRBD2 | TGTGCCAGCAGCTTAGGAGCGGGAGGCAATGAGCAGTTCTTC | CASSLGAGGNEQFF
. | TRBJ1-4 | TRBV30 | . | TGTGCCTGGAGTGTACTGGGTAGGGGCCGCACGGGTGAAAAACTGTTTTTT | CAWSVLGRGRTGEKLFF
few | TRBJ2-5 | TRBV12-5 | TRBD2 | TGTGCTAGTGGCCCCGGGGGGACCGGAGGGCAAGAGACCCAGTACTTC | CASGPGGTGGQETQYF
. | TRBJ2-5 | TRBV30 | . | TGTGCCTGGAAGGGACCTGGGGAGACCCAGTACTTC | CAWKGPGETQYF
. | TRBJ2-6 | TRBV5-1 | TRBD1 | TGCGCCAGCAGCTTCTCCTACTCCGGGACAGGAGCTTCTGGGGCCAACGTCCTGACTTTC | CASSFSYSGTGASGANVLTF
. | TRBJ2-5 | TRBV15 | . | TGTGCCACCAGCAGATGGTACCAAGAGACCCAGTACTTC | CATSRWYQETQYF
. | TRBJ2-5 | TRBV15 | . | TGTGCCACCAGCAGGCCAATGGGGGGTGATGTTAAGACCCAGTACTTC | CATSRPMGGDVKTQYF
. | TRBJ1-5 | TRBV6-5 | . | TGTGCCAGCAGTTTAGCGGGCAATCAGCCCCAGCATTTT | CASSLAGNQPQHF
. | TRBJ2-7 | TRBV6-5 | TRBD2 | TGTGCCAGCAGATATAGCGGGAGCCGCTACGAGCAGTACTTC | CASRYSGSRYEQYF
. | TRBJ2-3 | TRBV5-1 | TRBD2 | TGCGCCAGCACTTCCGGGACTAGCGGCCTCACAGATACGCAGTATTTT | CASTSGTSGLTDTQYF
. | TRBJ1-5 | TRBV6-5 | . | TGTGCCAGCAGTTACGACTACAATCAGCCCCAGCATTTT | CASSYDYNQPQHF
few | TRBJ2-3 | TRBV19 | TRBD2 | TGTGCCAGTAGTACAGAGCGGGAGGGCACAGATACGCAGTATTTT | CASSTEREGTDTQYF
. | TRBJ2-7 | TRBV14 | TRBD2 | TGTGCCAGCAGCCAACAGACTAGCGGCTCCTACGAGCAGTACTTC | CASSQQTSGSYEQYF
. | TRBJ2-7 | TRBV7-2 | . | TGTGCCAGCAGCTTAGTTTCGGGGAGACAGGGAGGCGAGCAGTACTTC | CASSLVSGRQGGEQYF
. | TRBJ2-6 | TRBV15 | TRBD2 | TGTGCCACCAGCAGTACGGGAGGAGGCACTGGGGCCAACGTCCTGACTTTC | CATSSTGGGTGANVLTF